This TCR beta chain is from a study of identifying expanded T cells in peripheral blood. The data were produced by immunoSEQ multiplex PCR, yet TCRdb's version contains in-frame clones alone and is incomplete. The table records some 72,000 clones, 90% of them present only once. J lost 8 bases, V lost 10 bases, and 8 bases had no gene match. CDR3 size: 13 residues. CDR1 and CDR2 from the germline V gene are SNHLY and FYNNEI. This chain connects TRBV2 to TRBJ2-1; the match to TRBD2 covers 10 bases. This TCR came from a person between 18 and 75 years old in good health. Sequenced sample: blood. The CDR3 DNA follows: TGTGCCATCTCTAGCGGGAGTCAATATGAGCAGTTCTTC. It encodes CAISSGSQYEQFF.